Below are 8 T cell receptor beta chains sequenced from a single sample in a study of memory CD4+ T cells and cytomegalovirus serostatus. The sort gate was single viable CD3+CD4+CD8-CD45RO+ cells for memory CD4+ T cells. The assay was immunoSEQ multiplex PCR, and TCRdb's table has in-frame clones only and misses some. The sample shows about 64,000 clones, roughly four fifths of them seen only once. The sequenced sample consisted of memory CD4+ T cells from blood. Receptor source: an adult in good health and CMV-seronegative.

The J gene is TRBJ2-7, the V gene TRBV5-1, with 11 bases identical to TRBD1. Germline assignment: CDR1 SGHRS and CDR2 YFSETQ. Trimming cost V 4 bases and J 3 bases; bases outside gene matches: 6. This CDR3 has 15 amino acids. CDR3: CASSRGTGGGYEQYF. The CDR3 nucleotides are TGCGCCAGCAGCAGAGGGACAGGGGGAGGCTACGAGCAGTACTTC.

This clone was recorded at least ten times. CDR3 in amino acids: CASSSGQNNQPQHF. The CDR3, as DNA: TGTGCCAGCAGTAGTGGACAGAACAATCAGCCCCAGCATTTT. This rearrangement joins TRBV2 to TRBJ1-5; possibly TRBD1 for D (6 bases). V dropped 5 bases and J dropped 3 bases, with 11 bases sitting between them. The germline CDR1 and CDR2 sequences are SNHLY and FYNNEI. The CDR3 covers 14 residues.

This chain joins TRBV5-4 and TRBJ1-3; D call uncertain. Per the germline V gene, CDR1 is SGHNT and CDR2 is YYREEE (reference sequence). CDR3 length equals 14 residues. Trimming removed 0 bases from V and 4 bases from J, with 8 bases in between. The CDR3 protein is CASSLDPQGNTIYF. The CDR3 DNA follows: TGTGCCAGCAGCTTGGATCCACAGGGAAACACCATATATTTT.

CDR3 nucleotides: TGTGCCAGCAGCTTACGGGCGGGAGGAAACACCGGGGAGCTGTTTTTT. Its translation is CASSLRAGGNTGELFF. This chain connects TRBV7-2 to TRBJ2-2; TRBD2 matches 8 bases. The length of the CDR3 is 16 residues. V trimming: 2 bases; J trimming: 2 bases; junction bases outside the gene matches: 4. Germline CDR1 is SGHTA and CDR2 is FQGNSA.

The V gene is TRBV5-1, the J gene TRBJ2-1, with D uncertain. Germline V CDR1 and CDR2: SGHRS, YFSETQ. This CDR3 comprises 11 residues. V lost 0 bases and J lost 9, with 4 bases in between. In nucleotides, the CDR3 is TGCGCCAGCAGCTTGGAGGGTGAGCAGTTCTTC. Residues: CASSLEGEQFF.

The V and J genes are TRBV27 and TRBJ2-3, with 7 bases that match TRBD2. Per germline, CDR1 MNHEY and CDR2 SMNVEV (reference sequence). V shed 8 bases and J 2 bases; nucleotides not matched to a gene: 7. This CDR3 has 14 residues. As DNA, the CDR3 is TGTGCCAGCGCGTGGGGGGGGTACACAGATACGCAGTATTTT. Its translation: CASAWGGYTDTQYF.

The chain carries TRBV19 and TRBJ2-7; 7 bases map to TRBD1. The CDR3 runs to 15 residues. V lost 8 bases and J lost 7; bases outside the gene matches: 17. Germline lookup yields CDR1 LNHDA and CDR2 SQIVND (reference sequence). CDR3 in amino acids: CASQRQGSVSGEQYF. In nucleotides, the CDR3 is TGTGCCAGTCAAAGACAGGGTTCTGTTTCGGGGGAGCAGTACTTC.

The chain is built from TRBV10-2 and TRBJ1-5, with unresolved D. From germline, CDR1 is WSHSY and CDR2 SAAADI. This CDR3 is 15 amino acids long. Trimming stripped 0 bases from V and 3 bases from J, with 9 bases between. CDR3 nucleotide sequence: TGCGCCAGCAGTGAGTCGAGGCAGGACAATCAGCCCCAGCATTTT. This translates into CASSESRQDNQPQHF.